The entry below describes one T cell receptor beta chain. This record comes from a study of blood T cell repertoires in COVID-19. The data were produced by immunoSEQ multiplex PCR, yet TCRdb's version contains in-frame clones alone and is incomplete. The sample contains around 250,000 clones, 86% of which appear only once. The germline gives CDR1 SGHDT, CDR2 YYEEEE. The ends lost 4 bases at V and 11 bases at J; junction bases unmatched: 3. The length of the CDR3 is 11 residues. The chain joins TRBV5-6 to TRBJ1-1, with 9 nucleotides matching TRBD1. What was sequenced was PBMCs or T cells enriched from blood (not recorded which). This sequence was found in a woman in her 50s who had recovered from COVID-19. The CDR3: CASSLGTGAFF. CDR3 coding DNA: TGTGCCAGCAGCCTCGGGACAGGGGCTTTCTTT.